The clone carrying this T cell receptor beta chain was seen many times. No antigen is known for it. This specimen belongs to a study of breast tumors, draining lymph nodes, adjacent tissues. Study results and limitations: Compared with basal-like, luminal-like tumors shared significantly more repertoire with nontumor tissue. Tumor repertoires ranked between lymph nodes and nontumor tissue in diversity, with V and J gene preferences. Most tumor T cells seemingly derive from lymph node, then expand in tumor. That most tumor T cells come from lymph nodes remained unproven.

TCRdb fed the multiplex PCR reads into MiXCR, producing one record per CDR3 protein. The data show around 230,000 distinct CDR3 sequences, less than 35% seen once. The CDR3 has 14 amino acids. Germline V lookup: CDR1 SGDLS, CDR2 YYNGEE. V dropped 3 bases and J dropped 2 bases, with 9 bases sitting between them. Axillary draining lymph nodes of breast cancer patients supplied the node samples. The clonotype was recovered from a female donor with breast cancer. Some clones in this sample may be carry-over from other donors' samples. Sequenced: axillary lymph node tissue. The chain links TRBV9 to TRBJ2-1, with D perhaps TRBD1 (5 bases). The DNA of the CDR3 is TGTGCCAGCAGCGGGGGCGGAACCTACAATGAGCAGTTCTTC. Protein sequence: CASSGGGTYNEQFF.